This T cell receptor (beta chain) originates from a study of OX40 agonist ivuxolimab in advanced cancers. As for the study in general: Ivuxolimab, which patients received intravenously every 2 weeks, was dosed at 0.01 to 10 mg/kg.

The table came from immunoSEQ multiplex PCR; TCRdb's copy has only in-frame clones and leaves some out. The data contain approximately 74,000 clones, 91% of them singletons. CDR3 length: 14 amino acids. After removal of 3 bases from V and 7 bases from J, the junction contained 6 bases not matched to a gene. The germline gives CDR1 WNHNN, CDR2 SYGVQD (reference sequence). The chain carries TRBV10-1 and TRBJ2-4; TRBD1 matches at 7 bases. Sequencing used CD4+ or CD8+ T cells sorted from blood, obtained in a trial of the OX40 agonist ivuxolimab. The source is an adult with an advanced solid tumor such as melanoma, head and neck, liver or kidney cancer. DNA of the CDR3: TGCGCCAGCAGTGAAGGGACAGAGGGGAACATTCAGTACTTC. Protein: CASSEGTEGNIQYF.